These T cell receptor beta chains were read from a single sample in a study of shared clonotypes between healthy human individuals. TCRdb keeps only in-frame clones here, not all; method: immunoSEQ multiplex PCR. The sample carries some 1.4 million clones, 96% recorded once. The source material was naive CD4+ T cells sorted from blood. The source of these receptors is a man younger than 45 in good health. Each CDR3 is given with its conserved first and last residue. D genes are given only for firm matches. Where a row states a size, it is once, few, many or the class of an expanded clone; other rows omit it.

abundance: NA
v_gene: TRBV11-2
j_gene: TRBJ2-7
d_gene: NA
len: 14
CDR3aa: CASSLQGIPYEQYF
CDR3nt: TGTGCCAGCAGCTTACAGGGGATTCCCTACGAGCAGTACTTC

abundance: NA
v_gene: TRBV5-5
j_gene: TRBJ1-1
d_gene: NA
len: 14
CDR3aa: CASSLARGNTEAFF
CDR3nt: TGTGCCAGCAGCTTGGCCCGGGGGAACACTGAAGCTTTCTTT

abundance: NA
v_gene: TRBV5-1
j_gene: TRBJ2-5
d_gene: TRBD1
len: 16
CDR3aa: CASSLGTGIFQETQYF
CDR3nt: TGCGCCAGCAGCTTGGGGACAGGGATTTTCCAAGAGACCCAGTACTTC

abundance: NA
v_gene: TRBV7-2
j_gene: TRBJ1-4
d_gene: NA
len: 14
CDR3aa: CASSSPGRGEKLFF
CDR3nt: TGTGCCAGCAGCTCCCCGGGACGGGGTGAAAAACTGTTTTTT

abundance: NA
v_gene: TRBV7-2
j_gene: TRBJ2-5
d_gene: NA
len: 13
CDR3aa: CASSLSRGETQYF
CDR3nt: TGTGCCAGCAGCCTCAGCAGGGGAGAGACCCAGTACTTC

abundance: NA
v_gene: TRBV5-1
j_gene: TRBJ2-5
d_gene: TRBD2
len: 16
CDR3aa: CASSLPGAGEEKTQYF
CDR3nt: TGCGCCAGCAGCCTCCCGGGAGCGGGAGAGGAGAAGACCCAGTACTTC

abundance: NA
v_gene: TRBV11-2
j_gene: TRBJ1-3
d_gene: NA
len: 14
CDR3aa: CASSLTAGENTIYF
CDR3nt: TGTGCCAGCAGCTTAACGGCCGGGGAAAACACCATATATTTT

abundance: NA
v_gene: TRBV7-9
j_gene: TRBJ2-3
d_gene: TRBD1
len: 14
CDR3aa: CASSYRDSGDTQYF
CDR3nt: TGTGCCAGCAGCTACCGGGACAGCGGAGATACGCAGTATTTT

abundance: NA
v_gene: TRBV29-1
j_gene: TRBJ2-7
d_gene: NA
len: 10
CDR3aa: CSAADHEQYF
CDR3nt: TGCAGCGCAGCAGACCACGAGCAGTACTTC

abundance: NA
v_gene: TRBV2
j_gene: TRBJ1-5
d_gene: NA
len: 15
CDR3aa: CASSRTLGGSQPQHF
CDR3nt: TGTGCCAGCAGTAGGACTTTAGGGGGGAGTCAGCCCCAGCATTTT

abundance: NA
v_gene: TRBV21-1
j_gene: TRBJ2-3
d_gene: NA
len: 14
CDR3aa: CASSLRDTSDTQYF
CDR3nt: TGTGCCAGCAGCCTACGGGACACCTCAGATACGCAGTATTTT

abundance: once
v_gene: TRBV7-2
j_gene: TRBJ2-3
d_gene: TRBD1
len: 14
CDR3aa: CASSPPGQPDTQYF
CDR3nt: TGTGCCAGCAGTCCTCCGGGACAGCCAGATACGCAGTATTTT

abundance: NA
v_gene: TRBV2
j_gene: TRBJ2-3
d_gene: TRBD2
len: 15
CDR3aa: CASSPTSGRGDTQYF
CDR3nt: TGTGCCAGCAGTCCGACTAGCGGGAGGGGAGATACGCAGTATTTT

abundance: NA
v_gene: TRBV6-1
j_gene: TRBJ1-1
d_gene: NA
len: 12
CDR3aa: CASTSANTEAFF
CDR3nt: TGTGCCAGCACCTCCGCGAACACTGAAGCTTTCTTT

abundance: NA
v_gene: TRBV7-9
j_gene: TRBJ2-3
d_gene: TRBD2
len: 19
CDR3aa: CASIGGGLAGWPLQDTQYF
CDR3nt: TGTGCCAGCATAGGGGGCGGCCTAGCGGGATGGCCCCTACAAGATACGCAGTATTTT

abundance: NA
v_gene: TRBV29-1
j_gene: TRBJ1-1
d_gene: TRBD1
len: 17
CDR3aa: CSVEGTGVLFMNTEAFF
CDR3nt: TGCAGCGTTGAGGGGACAGGGGTCCTCTTCATGAACACTGAAGCTTTCTTT

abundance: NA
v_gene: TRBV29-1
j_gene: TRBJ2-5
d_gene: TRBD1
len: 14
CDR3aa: CSGLTGGWRETQYF
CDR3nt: TGCAGCGGCCTAACAGGGGGCTGGAGGGAGACCCAGTACTTC

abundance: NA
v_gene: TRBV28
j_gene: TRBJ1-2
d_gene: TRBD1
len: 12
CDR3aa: CASVGQGYGYTF
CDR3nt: TGTGCCAGCGTTGGACAGGGCTATGGCTACACCTTC

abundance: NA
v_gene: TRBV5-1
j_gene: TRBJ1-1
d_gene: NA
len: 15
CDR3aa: CASSGGTGGRTEAFF
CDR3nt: TGCGCCAGCAGCGGAGGGACCGGCGGTCGCACTGAAGCTTTCTTT

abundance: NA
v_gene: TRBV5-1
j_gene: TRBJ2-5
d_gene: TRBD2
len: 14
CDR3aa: CASSPRLAGETQYF
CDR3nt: TGCGCCAGCAGCCCCCGACTAGCGGGAGAGACCCAGTACTTC

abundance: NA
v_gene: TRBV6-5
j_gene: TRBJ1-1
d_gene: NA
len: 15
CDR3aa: CASSYRVRVDTEAFF
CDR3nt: TGTGCCAGCAGTTACCGCGTGAGGGTGGACACTGAAGCTTTCTTT

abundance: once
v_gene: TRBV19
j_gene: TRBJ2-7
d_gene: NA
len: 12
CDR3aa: CASSRTESEQYF
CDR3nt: TGTGCCAGTAGTCGGACAGAGTCCGAGCAGTACTTC

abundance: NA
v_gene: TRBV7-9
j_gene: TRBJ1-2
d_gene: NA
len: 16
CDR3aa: CASSLARTALDYGYTF
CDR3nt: TGTGCCAGCAGCTTAGCTCGGACAGCTCTAGACTATGGCTACACCTTC

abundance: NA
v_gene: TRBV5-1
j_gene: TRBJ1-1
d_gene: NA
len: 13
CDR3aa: CASSLRVNTEAFF
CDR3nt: TGCGCCAGCAGCTTGCGGGTGAACACTGAAGCTTTCTTT